This entry describes one T cell receptor (beta chain). Its specificity is unknown. The entry originates in a study of shared clonotypes between healthy human individuals. Study-wide context: Three CD4 naive, three CD4 memory, two CD8 naive and one CD8 memory plate were used per donor. Study-wide points: Depth was large, yet rarefaction showed that sorted-subset sequencing was incomplete.

Trimming took off 7 bases at V and 0 bases at J, with 9 bases between the two ends. Germline CDR1 is MNHEY and CDR2 is SMNVEV (reference sequence). The CDR3 covers 13 residues. The data were produced by immunoSEQ multiplex PCR, yet TCRdb's version contains in-frame clones alone and is incomplete. The sample consists of hundreds of thousands of clones, around 96% of them appearing once. Naive CD8 populations comprised CD45RO-negative cells positively selected for CCR7, excluding terminally differentiated effector memory CD45RA+ cells. This TCR was recovered from a woman aged 25 to 39 in good health. Sequenced sample: naive CD8+ T cells sorted from blood. This chain uses TRBV27 with TRBJ1-1; D is unresolved. As DNA, the CDR3 is TGTGCCAGCATTGGAGCTATGAACACTGAAGCTTTCTTT. This sequence encodes CASIGAMNTEAFF.